This T cell receptor beta chain was observed in a study of blood T cell repertoires in COVID-19. Background on the study: Samples representing acute and convalescent COVID-19 were sourced from the United States, Italy and Spain. T cells, B-cell-depleted T cells, or PBMCs provided the cDNA or gDNA that served as material.

Original processing methods: Nucleated cell counts were estimated from reference gene primer amplification. Here immunoSEQ multiplex PCR was the method, and the copy in TCRdb shows in-frame clones only, minus some. The D gene and trimming were derived from the DNA, and the V and J assignments and clone size from that table. The table lists approximately 330,000 clones, roughly 90% of them singletons. The CDR3 sequence is 15 residues long. V was clipped by 2 bases and J by 5 bases; unmatched bases: 6. Germline CDR1 reads SGHRS; CDR2 reads YFSETQ. Sample: peripheral blood. This sequence joins TRBV5-1 and TRBJ2-7; 11 bases are shared with TRBD1. The sequence was collected from a woman in her 50s with active or convalescent COVID-19. DNA of the CDR3: TGCGCCAGCAGCTTAGGGACAGGGGGAATAGACGAGCAGTACTTC. It encodes CASSLGTGGIDEQYF.